The entry below describes one T cell receptor (beta chain). The quantity of total RNA per TCR library was around 3.5 ug. Two nested PCRs, run for roughly 16 and 10 cycles, were applied to TCRalpha and TCRbeta cDNA. TCRdb reprocessed the 5' RACE reads and keeps a single row for each CDR3 protein, giving no DNA. The sample totals about 210,000 distinct CDR3 sequences. This specimen belongs to a study of monozygotic twins with inflammatory bowel disease. This CDR3 contains 11 residues. Germline CDR1 is DFQATT and CDR2 is SNEGSKA (reference sequence). This sequence originates from a human donor with ulcerative colitis or Crohn's disease, or a healthy co-twin of an affected twin (not recorded which). The sequencing input was blood. The V call is TRBV20-1, the J call TRBJ2-7. The CDR3 reads CSARDQYEQYF.